This TCR beta chain was captured by sequencing in a study of blood T cell repertoires in COVID-19. Original processing methods: From reference gene primer amplification, estimates of nucleated cell counts were derived. Assay used: immunoSEQ multiplex PCR; TCRdb lists only in-frame clones, some missing. V, J and clone size are those of that table, while D and trimming were read from the DNA. The data show about 110,000 clones, more than 80% seen once. Trimming removed 0 bases at V and 4 bases at J, with 16 bases between. This CDR3 is 16 amino acids long. Germline V gene sequence: CDR1 MNHEY, CDR2 SVGAGI.

Material: peripheral blood. This receptor was taken from a woman between 40 and 55 years old with acute or convalescent COVID-19. The gene calls are TRBV6-5 and TRBJ2-7; the D gene is possibly TRBD2 (6 bases). In nucleotides, the CDR3 is TGTGCCAGCAGTTACTCAGGGGCCCAGCGGGTTTACGAGCAGTACTTC. This gives the protein CASSYSGAQRVYEQYF.